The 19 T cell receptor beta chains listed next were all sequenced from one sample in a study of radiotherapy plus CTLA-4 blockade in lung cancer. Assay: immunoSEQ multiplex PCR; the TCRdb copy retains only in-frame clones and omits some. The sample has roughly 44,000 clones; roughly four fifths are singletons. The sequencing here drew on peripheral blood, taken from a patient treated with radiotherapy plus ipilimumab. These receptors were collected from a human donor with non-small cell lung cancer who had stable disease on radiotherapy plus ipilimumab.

CDR3 nucleotide sequence: TGTGCCAGCAGCGTAGCGGGGACATCCTTCAGCACAGATACGCAGTATTTT. Residues: CASSVAGTSFSTDTQYF. This rearrangement joins TRBV9 to TRBJ2-3; the D gene is possibly TRBD1 (6 bases). The germline CDR1 and CDR2 sequences are SGDLS and YYNGEE. Trimming removed 0 bases at V and 0 bases at J, with 14 bases between. CDR3 length equals 17 residues.

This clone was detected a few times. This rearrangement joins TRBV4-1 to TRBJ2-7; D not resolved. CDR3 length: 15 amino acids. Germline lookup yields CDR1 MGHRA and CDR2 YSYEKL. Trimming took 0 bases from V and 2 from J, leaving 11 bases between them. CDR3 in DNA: TGCGCCAGCAGCCAAGAAGAGGCAGGAACCTACGAGCAGTACGTC. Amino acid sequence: CASSQEEAGTYEQYV.

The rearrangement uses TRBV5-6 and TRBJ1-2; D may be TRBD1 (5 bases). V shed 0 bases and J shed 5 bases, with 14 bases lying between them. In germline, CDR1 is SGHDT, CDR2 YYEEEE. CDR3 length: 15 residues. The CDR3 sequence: CASSLGRGRAYGYTF. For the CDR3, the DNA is TGTGCCAGCAGCTTGGGGAGGGGAAGGGCGTATGGCTACACCTTC.

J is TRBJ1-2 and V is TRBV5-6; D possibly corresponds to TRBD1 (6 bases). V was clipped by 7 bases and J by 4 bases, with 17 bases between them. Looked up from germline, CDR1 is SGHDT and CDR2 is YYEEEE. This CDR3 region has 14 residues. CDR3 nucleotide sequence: TGTGCCAGCGTGGACAGTTCGCCTCCCTATGGCTACACCTTC. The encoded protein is CASVDSSPPYGYTF.

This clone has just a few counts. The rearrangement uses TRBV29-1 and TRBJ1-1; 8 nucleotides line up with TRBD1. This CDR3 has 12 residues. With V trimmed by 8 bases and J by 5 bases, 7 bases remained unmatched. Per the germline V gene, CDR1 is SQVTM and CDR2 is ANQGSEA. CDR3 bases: TGCAGCCAAACAGACAGGGGAACTGAAGCTTTCTTT. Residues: CSQTDRGTEAFF. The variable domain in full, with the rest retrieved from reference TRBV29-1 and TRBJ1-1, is SAVISQKPSRDICQRGTSLTIQCQVDSQVTMMFWYRQQPGQSLTLIATANQGSEATYESGFVIDKFPISRPNLTFSTLTVSNMSPEDSSIYLCSQTDRGTEAFFGQGTRLTVV.

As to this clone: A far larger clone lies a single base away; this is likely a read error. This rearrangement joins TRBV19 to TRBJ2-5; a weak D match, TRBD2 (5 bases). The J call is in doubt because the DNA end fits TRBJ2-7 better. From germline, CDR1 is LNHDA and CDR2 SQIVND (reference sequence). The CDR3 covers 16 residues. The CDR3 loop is CASGTGETYTAYEQYF. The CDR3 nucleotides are TGTGCCAGTGGTACCGGGGAGACTTATACGGCCTACGAGCAGTACTTC.

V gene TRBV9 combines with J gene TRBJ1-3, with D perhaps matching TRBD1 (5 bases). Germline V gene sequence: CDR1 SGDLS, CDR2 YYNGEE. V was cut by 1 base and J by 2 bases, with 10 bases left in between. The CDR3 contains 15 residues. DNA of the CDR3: TGTGCCAGCAGCGTAAGCGGGGGACCTGGAAACACCATATATTTT. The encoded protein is CASSVSGGPGNTIYF.

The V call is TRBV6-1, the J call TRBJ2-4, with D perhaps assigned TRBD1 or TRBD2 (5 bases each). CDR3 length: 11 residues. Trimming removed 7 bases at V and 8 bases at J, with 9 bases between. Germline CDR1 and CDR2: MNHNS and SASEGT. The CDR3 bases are TGTGCCAGCATCGGGACCTACATTCAGTACTTC. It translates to CASIGTYIQYF.

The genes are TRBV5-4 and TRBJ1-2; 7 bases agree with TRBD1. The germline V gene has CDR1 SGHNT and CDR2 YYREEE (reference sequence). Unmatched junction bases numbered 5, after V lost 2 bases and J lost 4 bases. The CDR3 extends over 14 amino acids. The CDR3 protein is CASSLTTGIYGYTF. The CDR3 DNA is TGTGCCAGCAGCTTAACGACAGGGATCTATGGCTACACCTTC.

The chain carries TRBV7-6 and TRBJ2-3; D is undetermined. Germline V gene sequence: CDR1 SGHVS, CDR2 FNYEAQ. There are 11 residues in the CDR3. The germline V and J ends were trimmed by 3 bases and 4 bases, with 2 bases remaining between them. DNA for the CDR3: TGTGCCAGCAGCTTCTCAGATACGCAGTATTTT. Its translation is CASSFSDTQYF.

Here the CDR3 reads CASSLYNSYEQYV. In DNA form, the CDR3 reads TGTGCCAGCAGTTTATATAACTCCTACGAGCAGTACGTC. The chain recombines TRBV28 with TRBJ2-7; D gene ambiguous. The germline V gene encodes CDR1 MDHEN and CDR2 SYDVKM. V was cut by 1 base and J by 0 bases, with 4 bases left in between. The CDR3 is 13 amino acids.

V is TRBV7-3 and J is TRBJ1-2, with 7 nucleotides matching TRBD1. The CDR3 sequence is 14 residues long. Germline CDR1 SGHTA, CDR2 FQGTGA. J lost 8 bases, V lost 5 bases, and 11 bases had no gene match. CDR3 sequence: CASSRTGLVKGYTF. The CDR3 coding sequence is TGTGCCAGCAGCAGGACAGGTCTGGTCAAGGGCTACACCTTC.

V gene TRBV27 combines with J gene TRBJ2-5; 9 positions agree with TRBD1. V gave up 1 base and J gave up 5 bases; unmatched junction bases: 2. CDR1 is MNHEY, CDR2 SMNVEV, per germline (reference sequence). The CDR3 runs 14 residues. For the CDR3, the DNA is TGTGCCAGCAGTTTATACGGACAGGGGGAGACCCAGTACTTC. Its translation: CASSLYGQGETQYF.

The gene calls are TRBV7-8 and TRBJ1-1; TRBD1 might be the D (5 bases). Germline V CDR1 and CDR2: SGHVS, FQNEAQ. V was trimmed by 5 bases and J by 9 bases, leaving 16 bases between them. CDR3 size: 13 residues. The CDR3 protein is CASSPGEGSQAFF. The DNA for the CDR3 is TGTGCCAGCAGCCCGGGGGAGGGGTCACAAGCTTTCTTT.

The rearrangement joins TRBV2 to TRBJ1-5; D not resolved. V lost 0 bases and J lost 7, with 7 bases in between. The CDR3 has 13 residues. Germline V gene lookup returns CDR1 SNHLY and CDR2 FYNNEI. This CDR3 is CASSEARRQPQHF. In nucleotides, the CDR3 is TGTGCCAGCAGTGAAGCGCGTCGACAGCCCCAGCATTTT.

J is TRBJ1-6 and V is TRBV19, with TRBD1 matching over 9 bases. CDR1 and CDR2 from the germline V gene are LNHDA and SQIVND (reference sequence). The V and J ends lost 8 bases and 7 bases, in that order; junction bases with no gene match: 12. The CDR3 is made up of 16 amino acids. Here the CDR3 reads CASQTRVGQGNSPLHF. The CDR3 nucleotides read TGTGCCAGTCAAACTCGCGTAGGACAGGGGAATTCACCCCTCCACTTT.

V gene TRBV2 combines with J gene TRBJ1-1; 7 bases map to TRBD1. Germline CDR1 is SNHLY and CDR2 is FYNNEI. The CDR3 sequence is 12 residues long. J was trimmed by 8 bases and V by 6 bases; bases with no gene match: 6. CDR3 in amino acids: CASRPRTGEAFF. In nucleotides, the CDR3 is TGTGCCAGCAGGCCACGGACAGGAGAAGCTTTCTTT.

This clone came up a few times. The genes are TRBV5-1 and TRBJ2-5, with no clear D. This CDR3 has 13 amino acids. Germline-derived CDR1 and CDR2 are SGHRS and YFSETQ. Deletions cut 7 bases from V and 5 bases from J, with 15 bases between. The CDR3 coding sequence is TGCGCCAGCGGCGACTCTCTGGGGGAGACCCAGTACTTC. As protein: CASGDSLGETQYF. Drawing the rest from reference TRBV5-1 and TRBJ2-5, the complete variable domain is KAGVTQTPRYLIKTRGQQVTLSCSPISGHRSVSWYQQTPGQGLQFLFEYFSETQRNKGNFPGRFSGRQFSNSRSEMNVSTLELGDSALYLCASGDSLGETQYFGPGTRLLVL.

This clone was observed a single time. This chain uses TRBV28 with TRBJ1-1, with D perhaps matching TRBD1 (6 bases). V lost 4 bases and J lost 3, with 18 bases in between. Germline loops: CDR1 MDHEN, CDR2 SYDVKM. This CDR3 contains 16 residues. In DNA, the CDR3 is TGTGCCAGCAGTTCCGGGGGCGTTAATTTGTACACTGAAGCTTTCTTT. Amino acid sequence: CASSSGGVNLYTEAFF.